This note documents a single T cell receptor (beta chain) sequence. Repertoires were generated with immunoSEQ multiplex PCR, while TCRdb's copy carries only in-frame clones and drops some. The sample contains around 99,000 clones, 85% to 95% of which appear only once. The V gene end was trimmed by 10 bases and the J gene end by 5 bases; junction bases not matched to a gene: 5. Germline CDR1 is SGHTA and CDR2 is FQGNSA. The CDR3 consists of 14 residues. These data come from a study of T cell changes during pregnancy in multiple sclerosis. This chain joins TRBV7-2 and TRBJ2-3; TRBD2 agrees at 14 bases. This TCR came from a female donor in good health, enrolled as a control in a pregnancy study. Sequencing used peripheral blood, obtained in the third trimester of pregnancy. The CDR3 DNA reads as TGTGCCAACGGACTAGCGGGGGGCATAGATACGCAGTATTTT. As protein: CANGLAGGIDTQYF.